Detailed here is one T cell receptor (beta chain). This receptor's antigen is unknown. Base quality data are lacking; no much larger clone is found one base away. V loses 6 bases of germline sequence and J loses 12 bases, and the interval between the two ends is 18 bases. Its CDR3 holds 12 amino acids, cysteine through phenylalanine. The DNA shown is the 36-base CDR3, in frame from base 1. The data were taken from a study of early T cells in non-severe SARS-CoV-2 infection (TCRdb year 2021). Some background on the complete study: TCR sequencing used bulk RNA from unsorted whole blood, so alpha and beta chains could not be paired. Summary of the overall study and its limitations: VDJdb matching was skewed toward anti-spike CD8 responses and likely underestimated virus-specific expansions by missing private and CD4 specificities.

Set within a cohort of healthcare workers in London, UK, this nested case-control study involved weekly PCR testing of nasopharyngeal swabs along with blood sampling. Healthcare workers were recruited between 23 and 31 March 2020, during the week of the UK lockdown, and were followed weekly for up to roughly 15 weeks. Library construction relied on 5' RACE. These reads were obtained on a NextSeq 500. Unique molecular identifiers were attached to individual cDNA molecules in the TCR library protocol so that sequencing error and PCR bias could be corrected. Both TCR alpha and beta chains were sequenced, and tight co-correlation was observed between alpha and beta sequence abundances in each sample. The study's own analysis went as follows. Decombinator V4 was used to annotate TCR sequences for V gene, J gene and CDR3. TCRs were defined as expanded if a significant change between any two time points was detected under a Poisson model with p below 0.0001. TCR abundances were normalised to the total number of TCRs sequenced per sample and were expressed as counts per million. TRAV1-2 paired with TRAJ12, TRAJ20 or TRAJ33 defined MAIT TCRs, while TRAV10 paired with TRAJ18 defined iNKT TCRs. VDJdb, accessed 1 November 2021, was searched for CMV, EBV and SARS-CoV-2 annotated TCRs, with TCRs annotated for multiple antigens excluded. TCRdb reran the public reads through fastp at Q25 and MiXCR, keeping productive beta chains. All rows with the same CDR3 protein become a single entry with the most common DNA and genes. These V and J calls are TCRdb output, not the study's own analysis. This sample holds tens of thousands of distinct CDR3 sequences; 14% to 15% were observed only once. Clones ranked in the top ten supply 4.5% to 7% of the sample.

The source is an adult who was a healthcare worker with PCR-confirmed SARS-CoV-2 infection or an uninfected control (not recorded which). The V and J segments used are TRBV12-3 or TRBV12-4 and TRBJ2-7; the D call is tentative, TRBD1 or TRBD2, as each matches 5 bases. Sequencing was performed on whole blood. The sequenced DNA is TGTGCCAGCAGGGGGGATACAGGTCGGCTGTACTTC. The translation is CASRGDTGRLYF.